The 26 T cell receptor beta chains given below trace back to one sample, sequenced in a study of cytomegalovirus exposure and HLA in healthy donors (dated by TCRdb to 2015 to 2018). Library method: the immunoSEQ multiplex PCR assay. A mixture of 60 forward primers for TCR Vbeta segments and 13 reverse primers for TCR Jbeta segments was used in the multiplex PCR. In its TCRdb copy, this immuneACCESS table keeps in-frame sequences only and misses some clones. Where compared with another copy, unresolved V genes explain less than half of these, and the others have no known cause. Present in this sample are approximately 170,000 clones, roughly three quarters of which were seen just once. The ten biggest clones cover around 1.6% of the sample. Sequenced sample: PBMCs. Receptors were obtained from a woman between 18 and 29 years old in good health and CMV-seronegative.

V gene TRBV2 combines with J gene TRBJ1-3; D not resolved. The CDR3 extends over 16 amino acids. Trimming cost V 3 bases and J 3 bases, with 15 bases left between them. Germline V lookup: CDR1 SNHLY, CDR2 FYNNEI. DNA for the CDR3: TGTGCCAGCAGTGAGGAGGGTTTCGGAGGTGGAAACACCATATATTTT. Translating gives CASSEEGFGGGNTIYF.

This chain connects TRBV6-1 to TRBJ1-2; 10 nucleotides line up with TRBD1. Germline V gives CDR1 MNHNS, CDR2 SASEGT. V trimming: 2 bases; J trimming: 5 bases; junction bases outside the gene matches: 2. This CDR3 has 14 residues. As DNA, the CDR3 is TGTGCCAGCAGTGAAAGGGGACAGGGGTATGGCTACACCTTC. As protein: CASSERGQGYGYTF.

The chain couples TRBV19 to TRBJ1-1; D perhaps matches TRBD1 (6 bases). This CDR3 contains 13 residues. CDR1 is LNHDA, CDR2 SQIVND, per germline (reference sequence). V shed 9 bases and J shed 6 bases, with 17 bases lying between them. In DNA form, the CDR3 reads TGTGCCAGCTTACAGGGTGGGCGCCCTGAAGCTTTCTTT. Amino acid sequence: CASLQGGRPEAFF.

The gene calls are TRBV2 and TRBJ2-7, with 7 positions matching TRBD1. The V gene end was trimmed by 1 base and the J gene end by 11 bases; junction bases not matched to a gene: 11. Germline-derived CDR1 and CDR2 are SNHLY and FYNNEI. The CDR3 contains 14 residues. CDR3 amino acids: CASSEGGTARKEYF. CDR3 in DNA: TGTGCCAGCAGTGAAGGGGGGACAGCCCGGAAGGAGTACTTC.

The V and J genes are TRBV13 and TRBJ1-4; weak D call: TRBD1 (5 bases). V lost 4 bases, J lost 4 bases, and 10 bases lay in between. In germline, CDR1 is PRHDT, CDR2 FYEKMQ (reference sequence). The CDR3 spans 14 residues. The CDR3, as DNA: TGTGCCAGCAGCTCCGCAGGGTTTAATGAAAAACTGTTTTTT. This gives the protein CASSSAGFNEKLFF.

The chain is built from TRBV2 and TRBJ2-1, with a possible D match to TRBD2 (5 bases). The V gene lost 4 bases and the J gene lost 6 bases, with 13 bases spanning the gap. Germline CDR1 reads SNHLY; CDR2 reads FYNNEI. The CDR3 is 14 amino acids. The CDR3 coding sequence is TGTGCCAGCAGTGTAAGTCTAGCTAGCAATGAGCAGTTCTTC. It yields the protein CASSVSLASNEQFF.

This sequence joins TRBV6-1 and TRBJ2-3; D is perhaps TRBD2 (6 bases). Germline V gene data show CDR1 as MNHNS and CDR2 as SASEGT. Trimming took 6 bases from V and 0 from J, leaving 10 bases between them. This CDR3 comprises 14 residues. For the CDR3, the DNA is TGTGCCAGCAGGTCGGGGACTAGCACAGATACGCAGTATTTT. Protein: CASRSGTSTDTQYF.

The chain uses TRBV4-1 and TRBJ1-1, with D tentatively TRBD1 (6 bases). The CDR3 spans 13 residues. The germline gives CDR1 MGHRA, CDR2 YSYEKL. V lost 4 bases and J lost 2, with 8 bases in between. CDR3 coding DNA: TGCGCCAGCAGCCGGACAGTTAACACTGAAGCTTTCTTT. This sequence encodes CASSRTVNTEAFF.

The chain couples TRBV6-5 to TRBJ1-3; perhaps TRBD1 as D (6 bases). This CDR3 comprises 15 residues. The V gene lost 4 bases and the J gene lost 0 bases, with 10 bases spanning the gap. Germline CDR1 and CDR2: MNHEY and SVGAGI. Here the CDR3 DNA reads TGTGCCAGCAGTTTCGGACAGAACTCTGGAAACACCATATATTTT. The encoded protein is CASSFGQNSGNTIYF.

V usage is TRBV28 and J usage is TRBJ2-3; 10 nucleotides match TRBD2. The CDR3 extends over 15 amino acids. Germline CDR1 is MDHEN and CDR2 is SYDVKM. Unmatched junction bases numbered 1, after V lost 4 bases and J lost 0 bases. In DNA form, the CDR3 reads TGTGCCAGCAGTTCGACTAGCGGGAGCACAGATACGCAGTATTTT. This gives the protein CASSSTSGSTDTQYF.

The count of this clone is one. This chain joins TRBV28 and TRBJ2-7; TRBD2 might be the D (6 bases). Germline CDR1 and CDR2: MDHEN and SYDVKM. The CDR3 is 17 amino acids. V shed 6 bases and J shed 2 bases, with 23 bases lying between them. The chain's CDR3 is CASSQGRLRDGAYEQYF. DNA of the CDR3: TGTGCCAGCAGCCAAGGGAGGTTAAGGGACGGAGCCTACGAGCAGTACTTC.

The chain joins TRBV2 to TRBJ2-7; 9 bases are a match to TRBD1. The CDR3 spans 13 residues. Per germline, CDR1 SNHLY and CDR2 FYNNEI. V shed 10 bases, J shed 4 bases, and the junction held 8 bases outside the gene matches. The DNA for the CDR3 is TGTGCCAAGGGGGGACAGGGAGGATACGAGCAGTACTTC. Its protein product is CAKGGQGGYEQYF.

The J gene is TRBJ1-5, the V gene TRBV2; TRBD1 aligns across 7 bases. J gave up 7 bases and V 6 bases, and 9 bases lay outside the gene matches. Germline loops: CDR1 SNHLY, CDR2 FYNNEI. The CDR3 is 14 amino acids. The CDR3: CASRADRAGQPQHF. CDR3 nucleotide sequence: TGTGCCAGCAGGGCAGACAGGGCCGGGCAGCCCCAGCATTTT.

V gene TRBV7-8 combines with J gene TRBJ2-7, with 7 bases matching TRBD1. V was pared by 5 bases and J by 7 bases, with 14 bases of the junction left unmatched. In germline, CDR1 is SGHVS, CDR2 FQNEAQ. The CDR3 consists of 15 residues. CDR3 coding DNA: TGTGCCAGCAGCCCACCCGGGACAGCGGCTGGGGAGCAGTACTTC. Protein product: CASSPPGTAAGEQYF.

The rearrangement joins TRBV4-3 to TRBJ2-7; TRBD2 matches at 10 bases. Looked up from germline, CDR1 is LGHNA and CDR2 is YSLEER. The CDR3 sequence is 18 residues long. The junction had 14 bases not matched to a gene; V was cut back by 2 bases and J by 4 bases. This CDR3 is CASSQTPEWASGSYEQYF. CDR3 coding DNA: TGCGCCAGCAGCCAAACCCCCGAATGGGCTAGCGGGAGTTACGAGCAGTACTTC.

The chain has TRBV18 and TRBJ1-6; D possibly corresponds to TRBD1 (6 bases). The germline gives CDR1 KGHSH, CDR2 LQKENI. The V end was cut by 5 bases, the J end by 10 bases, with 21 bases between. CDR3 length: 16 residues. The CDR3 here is CASSSLTGTLDSPLHF. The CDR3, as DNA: TGTGCCAGCTCAAGTTTAACCGGGACATTAGACTCACCCCTCCACTTT.

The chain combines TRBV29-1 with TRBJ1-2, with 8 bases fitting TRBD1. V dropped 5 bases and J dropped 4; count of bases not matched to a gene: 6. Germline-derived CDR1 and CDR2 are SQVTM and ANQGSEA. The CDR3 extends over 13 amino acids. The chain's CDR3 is CSVKTGDVYGYTF. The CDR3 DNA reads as TGCAGCGTTAAGACAGGGGATGTCTATGGCTACACCTTC.

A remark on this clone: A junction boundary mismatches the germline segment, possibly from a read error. CDR3 sequence reads: CASSADSTQGTQYF. The DNA of the CDR3 is TGTGCCAGCAGCGCGGACAGCACCCAAGGGACCCAGTACTTC. The J gene is TRBJ2-5, the V gene TRBV7-8, with D possibly being TRBD1 (6 bases). CDR1 and CDR2 from the germline V gene are SGHVS and FQNEAQ. CDR3 size: 14 residues.

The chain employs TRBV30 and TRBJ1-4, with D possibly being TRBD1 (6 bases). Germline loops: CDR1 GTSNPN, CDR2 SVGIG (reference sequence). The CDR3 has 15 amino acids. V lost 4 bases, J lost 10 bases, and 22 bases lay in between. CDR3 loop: CAWTSDSQPGGKLFF. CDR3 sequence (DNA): TGTGCCTGGACCTCGGACAGCCAACCTGGGGGAAAACTGTTTTTT.

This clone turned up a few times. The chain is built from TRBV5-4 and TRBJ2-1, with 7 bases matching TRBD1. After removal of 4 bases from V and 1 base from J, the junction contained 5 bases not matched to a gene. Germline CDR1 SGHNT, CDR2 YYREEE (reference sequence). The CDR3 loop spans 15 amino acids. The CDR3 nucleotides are TGTGCCAGCAGCATTAACAGGGGATCCTACAATGAGCAGTTCTTC. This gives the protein CASSINRGSYNEQFF.

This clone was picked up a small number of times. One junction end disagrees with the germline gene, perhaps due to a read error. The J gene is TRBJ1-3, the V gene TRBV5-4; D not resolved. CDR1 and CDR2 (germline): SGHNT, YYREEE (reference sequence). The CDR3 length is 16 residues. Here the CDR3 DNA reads TGTGCCAGCAGCTTGGGGGTCAGCGGATCTGGGAACACCATATATTTT. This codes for CASSLGVSGSGNTIYF.

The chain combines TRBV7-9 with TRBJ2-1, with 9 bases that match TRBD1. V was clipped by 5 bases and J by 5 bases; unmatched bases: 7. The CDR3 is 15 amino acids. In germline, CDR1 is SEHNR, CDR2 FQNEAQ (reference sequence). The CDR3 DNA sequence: TGTGCCAGCAGCACGACCGGGACAGGGAACAATGAGCAGTTCTTC. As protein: CASSTTGTGNNEQFF.

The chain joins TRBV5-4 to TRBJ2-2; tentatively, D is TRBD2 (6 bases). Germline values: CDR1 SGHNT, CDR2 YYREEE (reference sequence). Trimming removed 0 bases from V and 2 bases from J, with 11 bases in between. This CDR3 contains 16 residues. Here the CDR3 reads CASSLDGGENTGELFF. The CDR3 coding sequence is TGTGCCAGCAGCTTGGATGGCGGGGAAAACACCGGGGAGCTGTTTTTT.

The CDR3 spells CASSLPTPHCSYNSPLHF. CDR3 DNA: TGTGCCAGCAGCCTTCCTACCCCCCACTGCTCCTATAATTCACCCCTCCACTTT. V usage is TRBV21-1 and J usage is TRBJ1-6. TRBV21-1 is annotated as a pseudogene. The CDR3 extends over 18 amino acids.

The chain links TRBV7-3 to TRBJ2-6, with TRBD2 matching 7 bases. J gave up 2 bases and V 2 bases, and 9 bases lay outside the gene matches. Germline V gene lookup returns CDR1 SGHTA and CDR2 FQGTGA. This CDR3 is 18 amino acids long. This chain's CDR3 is CASSLGGVAEAGANVLTF. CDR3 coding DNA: TGTGCCAGCAGCTTAGGGGGGGTCGCGGAGGCTGGGGCCAACGTCCTGACTTTC.

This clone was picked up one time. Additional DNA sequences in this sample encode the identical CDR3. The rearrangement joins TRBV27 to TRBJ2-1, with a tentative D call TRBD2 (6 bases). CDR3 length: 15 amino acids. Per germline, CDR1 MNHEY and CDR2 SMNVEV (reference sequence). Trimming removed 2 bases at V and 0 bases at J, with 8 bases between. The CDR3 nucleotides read TGTGCCAGCAGTTTAGCGGGGTCCTCCTACAATGAGCAGTTCTTC. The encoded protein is CASSLAGSSYNEQFF.